A single sample is the source of the 29 T cell receptor beta chains below, sequenced in a study of cytomegalovirus exposure and HLA in healthy donors. The repertoire was sequenced with immunoSEQ multiplex PCR; TCRdb's copy has only in-frame clones and lacks some. The repertoire has almost 75,000 clones, around 81% of them found once; the top ten carry 2.5% to 3.5%. Sequences were obtained from PBMCs. Receptors originate from a man younger than 45 in good health and CMV-seronegative.

The J gene is TRBJ1-5, the V gene TRBV30; D gene ambiguous. V lost 5 bases, J lost 0 bases, and 11 bases lay in between. This CDR3 has 14 amino acids. Per the germline V gene, CDR1 is GTSNPN and CDR2 is SVGIG (reference sequence). This chain's CDR3 is CAWAPGHSNQPQHF. CDR3 nucleotide sequence: TGTGCCTGGGCCCCTGGGCATAGCAATCAGCCCCAGCATTTT.

This chain uses TRBV7-2 with TRBJ1-1; 10 bases align to TRBD1. The CDR3 loop spans 14 amino acids. Germline CDR1 reads SGHTA; CDR2 reads FQGNSA. The trim removed 5 bases at V and 4 bases at J, leaving 4 bases unmatched. CDR3 residues: CASSLTGGGTEAFF. The CDR3 DNA is TGTGCCAGCAGCCTGACAGGGGGCGGCACTGAAGCTTTCTTT.

The chain links TRBV2 to TRBJ1-2; 12 positions match TRBD1. The germline CDR1 and CDR2 sequences are SNHLY and FYNNEI. The CDR3 contains 13 residues. V was clipped by 6 bases and J by 6 bases; unmatched bases: 2. The CDR3 sequence: CASRGQGAHGYTF. The DNA for the CDR3 is TGTGCCAGCAGGGGACAGGGGGCTCATGGCTACACCTTC.

The V and J genes are TRBV6-6 and TRBJ2-7, with a weak D call TRBD1 (6 bases). V shed 5 bases and J shed 2 bases, with 13 bases lying between them. Germline-derived CDR1 and CDR2 are MNHNY and SVGAGI (reference sequence). The CDR3 sequence is 14 residues long. CDR3 sequence: CASSLGTTTYEQYF. The CDR3 DNA is TGTGCCAGCAGTCTCGGGACAACTACCTACGAGCAGTACTTC.

This clone has a single count. The V and J genes are TRBV7-2 and TRBJ2-2; D is possibly TRBD2 (5 bases). Deletions cut 3 bases from V and 2 bases from J, with 7 bases between. Germline loops: CDR1 SGHTA, CDR2 FQGNSA. The CDR3 consists of 14 residues. The CDR3: CASSFTRNTGELFF. Here the CDR3 DNA reads TGTGCCAGCAGCTTTACTAGAAACACCGGGGAGCTGTTTTTT.

This clone was found a few times. The chain uses TRBV4-3 and TRBJ1-2, with D perhaps TRBD1 (6 bases). Trimming cost V 1 base and J 13 bases, with 22 bases left between them. CDR3 length equals 15 residues. CDR1 and CDR2 (germline): LGHNA, YSLEER. CDR3 protein: CASSQGIGDIRESTF. The CDR3 DNA follows: TGCGCCAGCAGCCAAGGGATAGGGGACATTAGGGAGAGCACCTTC.

V usage is TRBV14 and J usage is TRBJ1-2; D call uncertain. Germline CDR1 SGHDN, CDR2 FVKESK. V was trimmed by 4 bases and J by 3 bases, leaving 9 bases between them. CDR3 size: 13 residues. The CDR3 region has the DNA TGTGCCAGCAGCCGCGGGATCTACTATGGCTACACCTTC. This translates into CASSRGIYYGYTF.

The chain carries TRBV11-2 and TRBJ2-1; D possibly corresponds to TRBD2 (5 bases). V dropped 5 bases and J dropped 5 bases, with 16 bases sitting between them. The CDR3 is made up of 15 amino acids. Germline V gene lookup returns CDR1 SGHAT and CDR2 FQNNGV. The CDR3 is CASSQEVGRHNEQFF. In nucleotides, the CDR3 is TGTGCCAGCAGCCAGGAGGTAGGGCGACACAATGAGCAGTTCTTC.

In its sample, this clone was seen a few times. This chain links TRBV5-4 with TRBJ2-7; TRBD2 matches at 7 bases. V lost 4 bases, J lost 4 bases, and 5 bases stayed unmatched. Germline V lookup: CDR1 SGHNT, CDR2 YYREEE (reference sequence). The CDR3 is 13 residues long. The CDR3 nucleotides read TGTGCCAGCAGCCGGGACTACTCTTACGAGCAGTACTTC. Protein product: CASSRDYSYEQYF.

CDR3 in DNA: TGTGCTAGTGCCCCCGGGGTCGACCCCGACTCTTCTAAATACGAGCAGTACTTC. Protein sequence: CASAPGVDPDSSKYEQYF. The V call is TRBV12-5, the J call TRBJ2-7; D might be TRBD2 (5 bases). Germline CDR1 LGHNT, CDR2 FRNRAP. The ends were cut back, 7 bases at V and 4 bases at J, with 29 bases in the middle. This CDR3 region has 18 residues.

This clone was counted a single time. This chain uses TRBV27 with TRBJ2-6, with TRBD1 as a possible D gene (5 bases). In germline, CDR1 is MNHEY, CDR2 SMNVEV (reference sequence). The CDR3 is made up of 17 amino acids. Trimming took 7 bases from V and 0 from J, leaving 16 bases between them. CDR3 region: CASTLDRTYSGANVLTF. The CDR3 region has the DNA TGTGCCAGCACCTTGGACCGGACATACTCTGGGGCCAACGTCCTGACTTTC.

The V call is TRBV7-3, the J call TRBJ2-7; 11 bases match TRBD2. Trimming removed 9 bases from V and 7 bases from J; junction bases left unmatched: 20. Per germline, CDR1 SGHTA and CDR2 FQGTGA. There are 17 residues in the CDR3. CDR3 DNA: TGTGCCAGACCATCAGGGGGACTAGCGGCACACTGGTGGGAGCAGTACGTC. Its translation is CARPSGGLAAHWWEQYV.

The chain recombines TRBV9 with TRBJ2-1, with D perhaps matching TRBD1 (5 bases). CDR1 SGDLS and CDR2 YYNGEE come from the germline V gene. V was pared by 4 bases and J by 1 base, with 18 bases between. This CDR3 has 17 amino acids. The CDR3 DNA follows: TGTGCCAGCAGCCCCCCAACAGGTAGAATTTCCTACAATGAGCAGTTCTTC. This codes for CASSPPTGRISYNEQFF.

The chain employs TRBV7-2 and TRBJ1-1; D uncertain. V dropped 6 bases and J dropped 1 base, with 9 bases sitting between them. Germline V gene data show CDR1 as SGHTA and CDR2 as FQGNSA. CDR3 size: 13 residues. CDR3 residues: CASSYAGNTEAFF. The CDR3 DNA sequence: TGTGCCAGCAGTTATGCAGGGAACACTGAAGCTTTCTTT.

V usage is TRBV6-6 and J usage is TRBJ1-1; D is ambiguous. The germline V gene encodes CDR1 MNHNY and CDR2 SVGAGI (reference sequence). V lost 8 bases and J lost 1, with 17 bases in between. The CDR3 totals 15 residues. Written as DNA, the CDR3 is TGTGCCAGCGGGAGGAACTCGGACGGGAACACTGAAGCTTTCTTT. It codes for CASGRNSDGNTEAFF.

The genes are TRBV6-1 and TRBJ2-7; 13 positions match TRBD2. Germline CDR1 MNHNS, CDR2 SASEGT. After removal of 7 bases from V and 5 bases from J, the junction contained 5 bases not matched to a gene. The CDR3 is 14 residues long. As DNA, the CDR3 is TGTGCCAGCAAACTAGCGGGAGGGCTGGACGAGCAGTACGTC. Translation: CASKLAGGLDEQYV.

At least ten counts were recorded for this clone. The chain uses TRBV7-8 and TRBJ2-7; D gene ambiguous. CDR1 and CDR2 from the germline V gene are SGHVS and FQNEAQ. V lost 1 base and J 3 bases, leaving 7 bases between the germline ends. The CDR3 consists of 13 residues. CDR3 DNA sequence: TGTGCCAGCAGCTTAGGGCCCGACTACGAGCAGTACTTC. Its protein is CASSLGPDYEQYF.

The chain links TRBV7-9 to TRBJ2-1; 10 bases agree with TRBD1. The CDR3 spans 14 residues. Germline V lookup: CDR1 SEHNR, CDR2 FQNEAQ (reference sequence). V dropped 7 bases and J dropped 8; count of bases not matched to a gene: 8. CDR3 region: CASTFGTGVDEQFF. CDR3 DNA: TGTGCCAGCACCTTCGGGACAGGGGTTGATGAGCAGTTCTTC. Drawing the rest from reference TRBV7-9 and TRBJ2-1, the complete variable domain is DTGVSQNPRHKITKRGQNVTFRCDPISEHNRLYWYRQTLGQGPEFLTYFQNEAQLEKSRLLSDRFSAERPKGSFSTLEIQRTEQGDSAMYLCASTFGTGVDEQFFGPGTRLTVL.

The chain joins TRBV27 to TRBJ2-1; 8 bases agree with TRBD2. V was pared by 3 bases and J by 7 bases, with 14 bases of the junction left unmatched. The CDR3 consists of 17 residues. CDR1 MNHEY and CDR2 SMNVEV come from the germline V gene (reference sequence). CDR3 DNA: TGTGCCAGCAGTTTGGGCACTCTAAGGCGGGAGGTAAATGAGCAGTTCTTC. Amino acid sequence: CASSLGTLRREVNEQFF.

The chain links TRBV13 to TRBJ2-7; D is undetermined. CDR1 is PRHDT, CDR2 FYEKMQ, per germline (reference sequence). The ends were cut back, 0 bases at V and 3 bases at J, with 9 bases in the middle. This CDR3 has 14 amino acids. The DNA of the CDR3 is TGTGCCAGCAGCTTAGGTCGTACAGTCTACGAGCAGTACGTC. Translation gives CASSLGRTVYEQYV.

This chain links TRBV7-2 with TRBJ1-2; D may be TRBD1 (5 bases). Per germline, CDR1 SGHTA and CDR2 FQGNSA. The CDR3 has 15 amino acids. Trimming left V 3 bases short and J 4 bases short, with 15 bases between. The CDR3 here is CASSLILGPSYGYTF. The CDR3 region has the DNA TGTGCCAGCAGCTTGATCCTGGGGCCCAGCTATGGCTACACCTTC.

The chain recombines TRBV6-1 with TRBJ2-1; 8 nucleotides line up with TRBD2. The CDR3 runs to 17 residues. V lost 1 base and J lost 4; bases outside the gene matches: 9. Germline values: CDR1 MNHNS, CDR2 SASEGT. CDR3 protein: CASSEDIAGGGYNEQFF. DNA of the CDR3: TGTGCCAGCAGTGAAGATATTGCGGGAGGAGGGTACAATGAGCAGTTCTTC.

V gene TRBV7-9 combines with J gene TRBJ2-1; 8 nucleotides line up with TRBD1. Germline CDR1 SEHNR, CDR2 FQNEAQ (reference sequence). There are 14 residues in the CDR3. The V segment lost 2 bases and the J segment 8 bases; nucleotides outside the gene matches: 5. DNA of the CDR3: TGTGCCAGCAGCTTACAGGGGGCCGCCTATGAGCAGTTCTTC. It is translated as CASSLQGAAYEQFF.

V is TRBV6-1 and J is TRBJ2-6; TRBD1 matches at 7 bases. The V segment lost 4 bases and the J segment 0 bases; nucleotides outside the gene matches: 9. The CDR3 has 18 residues. The V gene's germline CDR1 is MNHNS and CDR2 SASEGT. CDR3 in DNA: TGTGCCAGCAGTGCCCGGACAGGAGACCGCTCTGGGGCCAACGTCCTGACTTTC. As protein: CASSARTGDRSGANVLTF.

The rearrangement links TRBV27 to TRBJ1-4; possible D gene TRBD1, 5 bases. With 5 bases removed from V and 2 bases from J, the gap between germline ends came to 9 bases. Germline V lookup: CDR1 MNHEY, CDR2 SMNVEV (reference sequence). The CDR3 runs 14 residues. The chain's CDR3 is CASSHQGTNEKLFF. The CDR3, as DNA: TGTGCCAGCAGTCACCAGGGCACTAATGAAAAACTGTTTTTT.

The genes are TRBV28 and TRBJ2-7; 8 nucleotides align to TRBD1. Germline lookup yields CDR1 MDHEN and CDR2 SYDVKM. The CDR3 extends over 16 amino acids. The V gene end was trimmed by 1 base and the J gene end by 4 bases; junction bases not matched to a gene: 9. CDR3 region: CASSLSPTGESYEQYF. The DNA of the CDR3 is TGTGCCAGCAGTTTATCCCCGACAGGGGAATCTTACGAGCAGTACTTC.

V gene TRBV18 combines with J gene TRBJ1-3, with a possible D match to TRBD1 (5 bases). The germline gives CDR1 KGHSH, CDR2 LQKENI. CDR3 size: 17 residues. The germline V and J ends were trimmed by 3 bases and 0 bases, with 15 bases remaining between them. The CDR3 DNA is TGTGCCAGCTCACCCTCTCGGGGGGGGTCCTCTGGAAACACCATATATTTT. Residues: CASSPSRGGSSGNTIYF.

The table lists this clone with a count of one. The rearrangement links TRBV5-1 to TRBJ1-1; D is unresolved. The CDR3 has 14 residues. Germline V gene sequence: CDR1 SGHRS, CDR2 YFSETQ. Trimming stripped 2 bases from V and 5 bases from J, with 13 bases between. The CDR3 sequence: CASSLYKGGTEAFF. CDR3 DNA: TGCGCCAGCAGCTTATACAAGGGAGGGACTGAAGCTTTCTTT. Drawing the rest from reference TRBV5-1 and TRBJ1-1, the complete variable domain is KAGVTQTPRYLIKTRGQQVTLSCSPISGHRSVSWYQQTPGQGLQFLFEYFSETQRNKGNFPGRFSGRQFSNSRSEMNVSTLELGDSALYLCASSLYKGGTEAFFGQGTRLTVV.

This chain uses TRBV7-3 with TRBJ2-3; 10 nucleotides agree with TRBD2. J gave up 9 bases and V 6 bases, and 6 bases lay outside the gene matches. The CDR3 is 13 amino acids. Germline loops: CDR1 SGHTA, CDR2 FQGTGA. The CDR3 DNA reads TGTGCCAGCAGTTGGACTAGCGGCCAAACGCAGTATTTT. This codes for CASSWTSGQTQYF.